This paragraph covers one T cell receptor beta chain sequence. The data were obtained in a study of blood T cell repertoires in COVID-19. Measured with immunoSEQ multiplex PCR; TCRdb has only the in-frame clones, and not every one. The table includes roughly 230,000 clones, roughly 88% detected once. The clonotype was recovered from a man aged 40-50 years with acute or convalescent COVID-19. The sequencing sample was made of peripheral blood.

The CDR3 DNA reads as TGTGCCACCAGCCGGAGCGGGATGAATTACAATGAGCAGTTCTTC. Its protein is CATSRSGMNYNEQFF. The chain has TRBV15 and TRBJ2-1, with 7 bases lining up with TRBD2. The CDR3 covers 15 residues. V dropped 5 bases and J dropped 4; count of bases not matched to a gene: 8. The V gene's germline CDR1 is LNHNV and CDR2 YYDKDF (reference sequence).